Listed here are 28 T cell receptor beta chains from one sample, sequenced in a study of tumor-infiltrating lymphocytes in primary liver carcinoma. Using a constant-region primer together with ProtoScript II reverse transcriptase, TCR beta cDNA was made from 500 to 650 ng of total RNA. Library construction for TCR beta comprised three nested multiplex PCR rounds performed with slightly modified ARM-PCR. Investigators reported that the first two PCR rounds, at 10 cycles each, used TRBV1-TRBV30 forward primers with a C-beta reverse primer. MiXCR, run by TCRdb on the multiplex PCR reads, gives a single entry per CDR3 protein. The sample has fewer than 110,000 distinct CDR3 sequences, around two thirds seen once; the top ten hold 9% to 15%. Co-extracting RNA and DNA was done with roughly 18-32 mg of unsorted bulk tissue as input. The specimen sequenced was liver tumor tissue from sampling region 2. Subset noted: tumor region T2, inferior pole. The receptors stem from a woman aged 60-75 years with primary liver carcinoma and hepatitis B virus infection.

Worth noting for this clonotype: A single base separates this from a much larger clone, so it may be a read error. The chain combines TRBV30 with TRBJ2-1; 8 bases line up with TRBD2. Germline values: CDR1 GTSNPN, CDR2 SVGIG (reference sequence). Trimming took 7 bases from V and 6 from J; bases not matched to a gene: 11. This CDR3 contains 14 residues. The CDR3 spells CALTLGLAANEQFF. The CDR3 DNA reads TGTGCCTTGACCCTAGGACTAGCCGCCAATGAGCAGTTCTTC.

Concerning this clonotype itself: One end of the junction fails to match germline, which may point to a read error. The rearrangement joins TRBV4-2 to TRBJ2-7, with D possibly being TRBD2 (5 bases). Germline-derived CDR1 and CDR2 are LGHNA and YNFKEQ. This CDR3 has 13 amino acids. The CDR3 here is CAGSPRLLYEQYF. Written as DNA, the CDR3 is TGTGCCGGGAGCCCCCGTTTACTCTACGAGCAATACTTC.

About this clonotype itself: The conserved final phenylalanine or tryptophan is absent from the CDR3, which likely points to a read error. No DNA is shown, since the ends of the CDR3 on it are uncertain; the CDR3 is the one TCRdb lists. The gene calls are TRBV4-1 and TRBJ1-5. Germline V gene lookup returns CDR1 MGHRA and CDR2 YSYEKL. With termini counted, the CDR3 has 18 amino acids. CDR3 residues: CASSQDFKIGGRNQPQHY.

A remark on this clonotype: One end of the junction does not line up with germline, which may come from a read error. This chain links TRBV7-8 with TRBJ2-1; TRBD2 matches at 7 bases. The CDR3 is 16 amino acids. Germline V lookup: CDR1 SGHVS, CDR2 FQNEAQ. The CDR3 coding sequence is TGTGCCAGCAGCTTAGTTGGGACTGGCGGGAGTAATGAGGAGTTCTTC. It is translated as CASSLVGTGGSNEEFF.

The chain has TRBV7-9 and TRBJ2-2, with a weak D call TRBD1 (5 bases). The CDR3 totals 19 residues. The germline CDR1 and CDR2 sequences are SEHNR and FQNEAQ (reference sequence). V lost 4 bases, J lost 0 bases, and 21 bases lay in between. The CDR3 DNA follows: TGTGCCAGCAGCTCGGCCCAAGGGGCACCAATGACGAACACCGGGGAGCTGTTTTTT. Amino acid sequence: CASSSAQGAPMTNTGELFF.

Only one count was recorded for this clonotype. The CDR3 bases are TGTGCCAGAAGTCGACTAGCGGGATCCTACAATGAGCAGTTCTTC. It codes for CARSRLAGSYNEQFF. The V and J genes are TRBV28 and TRBJ2-1; 11 nucleotides align to TRBD2. The CDR3 is made up of 15 amino acids. From germline, CDR1 is MDHEN and CDR2 SYDVKM. Unmatched junction bases numbered 5, after V lost 9 bases and J lost 1 base.

Only one count was recorded for this clonotype. Without the conserved terminal phenylalanine or tryptophan, this CDR3 likely stems from a read error. The V call is TRBV11-2, the J call TRBJ2-1; 10 bases are shared with TRBD2. V shed 10 bases and J 2 bases; nucleotides not matched to a gene: 11. The CDR3 is 16 amino acids. Germline lookup yields CDR1 SGHAT and CDR2 FQNNGV. In nucleotides, the CDR3 is TGTGCCAACAGTCCCCGACTAGCGGGTACCTACAATGAGCAGTTCTTA. Protein sequence: CANSPRLAGTYNEQFL.

By share, this clonotype counts as large. The chain carries TRBV11-3 and TRBJ2-1; 7 nucleotides align to TRBD2. This CDR3 has 14 residues. Germline-derived CDR1 and CDR2 are SGHNT and YENEEA. Germline trimming cut 1 base from V and 7 bases from J; bases unmatched to any gene: 4. The CDR3 sequence: CASSLGGSTNEQFF. The CDR3 DNA follows: TGTGCCAGCAGCTTAGGCGGGAGCACTAATGAGCAGTTCTTC.

As for this clonotype: With a much larger clone just one base away, this may be a read error. V usage is TRBV28 and J usage is TRBJ2-1; 7 nucleotides match TRBD2. Trimming cost V 6 bases and J 4 bases; bases outside gene matches: 12. Germline V gives CDR1 MDHEN, CDR2 SYDVKM. CDR3 size: 16 residues. CDR3 nucleotide sequence: TGTGCCAGCAGGTCCCTAGGGCGGGAGACTTACAATGAGCAGTTCTTC. Its protein is CASRSLGRETYNEQFF.

With regard to this clonotype: Just one base apart from a much larger clone, this may be a read error. This rearrangement joins TRBV14 to TRBJ2-3; tentatively, D is TRBD2 (5 bases). Germline CDR1 reads SGHDN; CDR2 reads FVKESK. This CDR3 comprises 15 residues. CDR3 region: CASNQVRGWPDTQYF. In DNA, the CDR3 is TGTGCCAGCAACCAAGTCCGGGGATGGCCAGATACGCAGTATTTT. Full variable domain (remainder filled in from reference TRBV14 and TRBJ2-3): EAGVTQFPSHSVIEKGQTVTLRCDPISGHDNLYWYRRVMGKEIKFLLHFVKESKQDESGMPNNRFLAERTGGTYSTLKVQPAELEDSGVYFCASNQVRGWPDTQYFGPGTRLTVL.

As to this clonotype: Compared with germline, one end of the junction differs, possibly owing to a read error. This rearrangement joins TRBV6-5 to TRBJ2-2; 7 bases are shared with TRBD1. The CDR3 length is 16 residues. Germline V lookup: CDR1 MNHEY, CDR2 SVGAGI. This chain's CDR3 is CASSRLPGQSIGELFF. The CDR3 region has the DNA TGTGCCAGCAGTCGCCTTCCGGGACAGAGCATCGGGGAGCTATTTTTT.

Concerning this clonotype itself: The junction does not match germline at one end; this may be a read error. This chain uses TRBV11-3 with TRBJ2-2; 8 nucleotides agree with TRBD2. This CDR3 has 14 residues. Looked up from germline, CDR1 is SGHNT and CDR2 is YENEEA. The CDR3 is CACGAGGLTGELVF. CDR3 in DNA: TGTGCCTGCGGTGCGGGGGGACTGACCGGGGAGCTGGTTTTT.

Concerning this clonotype itself: One end of the junction does not line up with germline, which may come from a read error. This chain connects TRBV5-1 to TRBJ2-5; 7 nucleotides agree with TRBD2. The CDR3 extends over 16 amino acids. CDR1 is SGHRS, CDR2 YFSETQ, per germline. CDR3 sequence: CASSWEGRGAQETRYF. CDR3 coding DNA: TGTGCCAGCAGCTGGGAGGGGAGAGGGGCACAAGAGACCCGGTACTTC.

To note about this clonotype: One end of the junction fails to match germline, which may point to a read error. The chain recombines TRBV11-3 with TRBJ2-3, with D possibly TRBD1 on 5 matching bases. Germline V gene lookup returns CDR1 SGHNT and CDR2 YENEEA. The CDR3 extends over 17 amino acids. The CDR3 is CASSLAGQANSTDTQYF. CDR3 in DNA: TGTGCCAGCAGTTTAGCCGGACAAGCGAATTCCACAGATACGCAGTATTTT.

As for this clonotype: A read error may account for a junction end that differs from germline. The chain couples TRBV28 to TRBJ1-5; 8 bases are shared with TRBD1. The CDR3 has 14 residues. Germline loops: CDR1 MDHEN, CDR2 SYDVKM. CDR3 protein: CAGSPLAGGQAHHF. The DNA of the CDR3 is TGTGCCGGCAGTCCCCTGGCAGGGGGACAGGCCCATCATTTT.

On this clonotype itself: The germline gene is not matched at one end of the junction; a read error may be the cause. This rearrangement joins TRBV4-1 to TRBJ2-1, with 14 bases aligning to TRBD2. The CDR3 spans 16 residues. The germline gives CDR1 MGHRA, CDR2 YSYEKL. The CDR3 sequence is CASSQTSGRAGGEQIF. Here the CDR3 DNA reads TGCGCCAGCAGCCAGACTAGCGGGAGGGCCGGGGGTGAGCAGATCTTC.

About this clonotype itself: Being one base from a much bigger clone, this may be a read error. The rearrangement links TRBV28 to TRBJ1-1, with D possibly being TRBD1 (6 bases). CDR1 and CDR2 (germline): MDHEN, SYDVKM. The CDR3 sequence is 13 residues long. The CDR3 sequence: CVSRLQGYTEAFF. The CDR3 DNA sequence: TGTGTCAGCAGGCTACAGGGTTACACTGAAGCTTTCTTT.

This clonotype came up a few times. Relative to the germline gene, one junction end is altered; a read error may explain this. The chain uses TRBV11-3 and TRBJ2-1; 8 bases agree with TRBD2. Germline lookup yields CDR1 SGHNT and CDR2 YENEEA. This CDR3 is built from 16 residues. CDR3 in DNA: TGTGTCAGCAGCTTAGGCGGCGGGAGGTTGGGAAATGAGCAGTTCTTC. Translating it yields CVSSLGGGRLGNEQFF.

This sequence joins TRBV11-2 and TRBJ2-2; 9 bases fit TRBD2. CDR3 size: 13 residues. From germline, CDR1 is SGHAT and CDR2 FQNNGV. The CDR3 nucleotides are TGTGACAGTAGCGAGTCGGGACTAGCGGAGCTGTTTTTT. This gives the protein CDSSESGLAELFF.

The V and J genes are TRBV27 and TRBJ1-3; no firm D call. Germline CDR1 MNHEY, CDR2 SMNVEV (reference sequence). The V end was cut by 5 bases, the J end by 0 bases, with 17 bases between. The CDR3 covers 17 residues. CDR3 loop: CASSPRGGMNSGNTIYF. The CDR3 DNA sequence: TGTGCCAGCAGTCCACGGGGAGGGATGAACTCTGGAAACACCATATATTTT.

The chain recombines TRBV28 with TRBJ2-3, with 7 bases identical to TRBD2. V dropped 10 bases and J dropped 4; count of bases not matched to a gene: 20. The CDR3 spans 17 residues. CDR1 and CDR2 (germline): MDHEN, SYDVKM. The chain's CDR3 is CATNPDLREPGSDTQYF. The CDR3 DNA reads TGTGCCACCAACCCAGACCTGCGGGAGCCGGGGTCAGATACGCAGTATTTT.

Comment on this clonotype: Mismatch with germline at one junction end may stem from a read error. V usage is TRBV11-3 and J usage is TRBJ2-4; 8 nucleotides match TRBD1. Germline CDR1 and CDR2: SGHNT and YENEEA. The CDR3 extends over 16 amino acids. CDR3 coding DNA: TGTGTCAGCCGCCCTTGGACAGGGCTGGCCAAAAACATTCAGTACTTC. This encodes CVSRPWTGLAKNIQYF.

Turning to this clonotype: A read error is possible here, since a much larger clone lies one base away. This sequence joins TRBV29-1 and TRBJ2-3; possibly TRBD2 for D (5 bases). Between the trimmed V and J ends, which lost 4 bases and 1 base, there was a span of 9 bases. CDR1 and CDR2 from the germline V gene are SQVTM and ANQGSEA. The CDR3 has 13 residues. The CDR3 spells CSVGNGGTDTQYF. Here the CDR3 DNA reads TGCAGCGTTGGCAACGGGGGCACAGATACGCAGTATTTT.

A note on this clonotype: The junction departs from germline at one end; a sequencing error may be responsible. The genes are TRBV28 and TRBJ2-7; perhaps TRBD1 as D (5 bases). CDR3 size: 12 residues. The germline V gene has CDR1 MDHEN and CDR2 SYDVKM. The chain's CDR3 is CTSRTGQYEQYF. The CDR3 DNA reads as TGTACCAGCAGAACAGGACAATACGAGCAGTACTTC.

A note on this clonotype: This CDR3 fails to terminate in the conserved phenylalanine or tryptophan, so it likely reflects a read error. V is TRBV10-3 and J is TRBJ2-7; the match to TRBD1 covers 9 bases. The germline V gene has CDR1 ENHRY and CDR2 SYGVKD. This CDR3 has 16 amino acids. CDR3 nucleotide sequence: TGTGTCATCAGTGAGGCTTTATCGGGACAGGGTTACGAGCAGTACTCC. This translates into CVISEALSGQGYEQYS.

This clonotype was recorded many times. The V call is TRBV5-6, the J call TRBJ2-1, with D possibly being TRBD2 (7 bases). Trimming removed 5 bases at V and 1 base at J, with 16 bases between. Germline V gives CDR1 SGHDT, CDR2 YYEEEE. The CDR3 spans 16 residues. The CDR3 protein is CASSWGGPSSYNEQFF. CDR3 nucleotides: TGTGCCAGCAGTTGGGGGGGGCCCAGTTCCTACAATGAGCAGTTCTTC.

On this clonotype: This may be a read error, as it is one base from a much larger clone. The chain links TRBV10-1 to TRBJ2-7, with TRBD1 matching over 7 bases. This CDR3 contains 15 residues. The germline V gene encodes CDR1 WNHNN and CDR2 SYGVQD (reference sequence). V trimming: 7 bases; J trimming: 2 bases; junction bases outside the gene matches: 11. CDR3 in amino acids: CASNPGGSLAYEQYF. The CDR3 bases are TGCGCCAGCAACCCAGGGGGAAGCCTAGCCTACGAGCAGTACTTC.

There are a few counts of this clonotype. This chain joins TRBV5-1 and TRBJ1-1; no definite D call. Germline V gives CDR1 SGHRS, CDR2 YFSETQ. This CDR3 has 13 residues. V lost 4 bases, J lost 3 bases, and 10 bases lay in between. CDR3 protein: CASSPDLYTEAFF. Written as DNA, the CDR3 is TGCGCCAGCAGCCCTGATCTTTACACTGAAGCTTTCTTT.